A single sample gave rise to the 27 T cell receptor beta chains below, sequenced in a study of early T cells in non-severe SARS-CoV-2 infection. From the 5' RACE reads, TCRdb called clonotypes with MiXCR, one entry per CDR3 protein. Here the sample spans about 43,000 distinct CDR3 sequences, approximately 11% being singletons. What was sequenced was whole blood. These receptors all come from an adult who was a healthcare worker with PCR-confirmed SARS-CoV-2 infection or an uninfected control (not recorded which).

The J gene is TRBJ2-3, the V gene TRBV2, with D unclear. CDR3 length equals 11 residues. The V end lost 7 bases, the J end lost 5 bases, and 7 bases lay between the germline ends. Germline V lookup: CDR1 SNHLY, CDR2 FYNNEI. In nucleotides, the CDR3 is TGTGCCAGCAATTTGGGAGATACGCAGTATTTT. Amino acids: CASNLGDTQYF. The full variable domain, its missing parts supplied by reference TRBV2 and TRBJ2-3, is EPEVTQTPSHQVTQMGQEVILRCVPISNHLYFYWYRQILGQKVEFLVSFYNNEISEKSEIFDDQFSVERPDGSNFTLKIRSTKLEDSAMYFCASNLGDTQYFGPGTRLTVL.

This clonotype came up a few times. J is TRBJ1-1 and V is TRBV7-9; no firm D call. Between the trimmed V and J ends, which lost 2 bases and 1 base, there was a span of 14 bases. The CDR3 consists of 16 residues. The germline V gene has CDR1 SEHNR and CDR2 FQNEAQ (reference sequence). The CDR3 reads CASSLSYGEANTEAFF. Here the CDR3 DNA reads TGTGCCAGCAGCTTAAGTTATGGGGAAGCGAACACTGAAGCTTTCTTT.

This clonotype was seen at least ten times. This chain connects TRBV7-8 to TRBJ2-7; perhaps D is TRBD1 or TRBD2 (5 bases each). The germline V gene encodes CDR1 SGHVS and CDR2 FQNEAQ. The CDR3 has 15 residues. Trimming took off 5 bases at V and 4 bases at J, with 18 bases between the two ends. CDR3 residues: CASSPGARRPYEQYF. The CDR3 DNA sequence: TGTGCCAGCAGCCCCGGGGCAAGGAGACCTTACGAGCAGTACTTC.

This clonotype has at least ten counts. The chain joins TRBV10-3 to TRBJ2-3, with D unclear. Germline V gene data show CDR1 as ENHRY and CDR2 as SYGVKD. V was trimmed by 6 bases and J by 4 bases, leaving 5 bases between them. This CDR3 spans 11 amino acids. CDR3 nucleotide sequence: TGTGCCATCAGGGGGTCAGATACGCAGTATTTT. Its translation is CAIRGSDTQYF.

Only a few counts were recorded for this clonotype. With a much larger clone just one base away, this may be a read error. This CDR3 reads CASSLAKGNQPQHF. As DNA, the CDR3 is TGTGCCAGCAGCTTAGCGAAAGGCAATCAGCCCCAGCATTTT. This chain links TRBV7-8 with TRBJ1-5; D gene uncertain. Germline V lookup: CDR1 SGHVS, CDR2 FQNEAQ. V gave up 0 bases and J gave up 2 bases, with 5 bases separating them. The CDR3 is 14 residues long.

This clonotype was counted many times. The chain carries TRBV30 and TRBJ1-5; no clear D. Deletions cut 4 bases from V and 3 bases from J, with 13 bases between. This CDR3 has 14 amino acids. Germline lookup yields CDR1 GTSNPN and CDR2 SVGIG (reference sequence). The CDR3 coding sequence is TGTGCCTGGACCCGAGGCGCAATCAATCAGCCCCAGCATTTT. It translates to CAWTRGAINQPQHF.

In its sample, this clonotype was seen many times. J is TRBJ2-5 and V is TRBV20-1; the D is unclear. Trimming took 3 bases from V and 2 from J, leaving 7 bases between them. Germline assignment: CDR1 DFQATT and CDR2 SNEGSKA (reference sequence). CDR3 length: 12 amino acids. CDR3 sequence: CSASQRQETQYF. The CDR3 nucleotides are TGCAGTGCTAGCCAACGGCAAGAGACCCAGTACTTC.

J is TRBJ2-5 and V is TRBV7-7, with unresolved D. The CDR3 contains 14 residues. The V gene's germline CDR1 is SSHAT and CDR2 FNYEAQ (reference sequence). Trimming removed 2 bases from V and 2 bases from J, with 9 bases in between. The CDR3 region has the DNA TGTGCCAGCAGCTTACACGGCTCTCAAGAGACCCAGTACTTC. It encodes CASSLHGSQETQYF.

V and J are TRBV12-3 or TRBV12-4 and TRBJ1-1, with 8 bases identical to TRBD1. The V segment lost 4 bases and the J segment 1 base; nucleotides outside the gene matches: 2. CDR3 length: 14 residues. Written as DNA, the CDR3 is TGTGCCAGCAGTTGGGGACAGGAGAACACTGAAGCTTTCTTT. Translation gives CASSWGQENTEAFF.

Worth noting for this clonotype: One end of the junction is discordant with germline, which a read error may explain. The chain joins TRBV7-8 to TRBJ2-3; D possibly corresponds to TRBD1 (6 bases). This CDR3 spans 14 amino acids. CDR1 and CDR2 from the germline V gene are SGHVS and FQNEAQ. Here the CDR3 DNA reads TGTGCCAGCAGCTTAATCAGGGGCACAGAAACGCAGTATTTT. This codes for CASSLIRGTETQYF. Supplemented by reference TRBV7-8 and TRBJ2-3, the full variable domain reads GAGVSQSPRYKVAKRGQDVALRCDPISGHVSLFWYQQALGQGPEFLTYFQNEAQLDKSGLPSDRFFAERPEGSVSTLKIQRTQQEDSAVYLCASSLIRGTETQYFGPGTRLTVL.

The chain combines TRBV18 with TRBJ2-5; weak D call: TRBD1 (6 bases). Trimming left V 0 bases short and J 2 bases short, with 10 bases between. CDR3 length equals 15 residues. Germline lookup yields CDR1 KGHSH and CDR2 LQKENI. CDR3 amino acids: CASSPPSGQQETQYF. CDR3 nucleotide sequence: TGTGCCAGCTCACCACCCTCAGGACAGCAAGAGACCCAGTACTTC.

This clonotype appeared many times. Relative to the germline gene, one junction end is altered; a read error may explain this. The gene calls are TRBV20-1 and TRBJ1-1; weak D call: TRBD1 (5 bases). The CDR3 is made up of 15 amino acids. The V gene's germline CDR1 is DFQATT and CDR2 SNEGSKA (reference sequence). CDR3 in amino acids: CSARDGTDPTGEVFF. The CDR3 DNA sequence: TGCAGTGCTAGGGACGGGACGGACCCTACCGGTGAAGTTTTCTTT.

The rearrangement joins TRBV6-5 to TRBJ1-2; D might be TRBD1 (6 bases). V was shortened by 0 bases and J by 4 bases, with 12 bases between the two germline ends. The germline V gene has CDR1 MNHEY and CDR2 SVGAGI. The CDR3 covers 15 residues. Here the CDR3 reads CASSYSRGHVYGYTF. The DNA of the CDR3 is TGTGCCAGCAGTTACTCAAGGGGACACGTCTATGGCTACACCTTC.

The V gene is TRBV5-6, the J gene TRBJ2-3; 8 positions match TRBD2. Germline CDR1 SGHDT, CDR2 YYEEEE. The trim removed 1 base at V and 0 bases at J, leaving 4 bases unmatched. The CDR3 extends over 16 amino acids. CDR3 protein: CASSLWRGESTDTQYF. As DNA, the CDR3 is TGTGCCAGCAGCTTGTGGCGGGGGGAGAGCACAGATACGCAGTATTTT. Variable domain in full (rest from reference TRBV5-6 and TRBJ2-3): DAGVTQSPTHLIKTRGQQVTLRCSPKSGHDTVSWYQQALGQGPQFIFQYYEEEERQRGNFPDRFSGHQFPNYSSELNVNALLLGDSALYLCASSLWRGESTDTQYFGPGTRLTVL.

V is TRBV3-1 and J is TRBJ2-2; D gene ambiguous. Germline values: CDR1 LGHDT, CDR2 YNNKEL (reference sequence). CDR3 size: 11 residues. V was shortened by 2 bases and J by 5 bases, with 0 bases between the two germline ends. As DNA, the CDR3 is TGTGCCAGCAGCCAAACCGGGGAGCTGTTTTTT. Amino acid sequence: CASSQTGELFF.

This clonotype was found a few times. The chain couples TRBV20-1 to TRBJ2-7; 8 bases line up with TRBD2. This CDR3 spans 12 amino acids. The trim removed 5 bases at V and 6 bases at J, leaving 6 bases unmatched. Germline-derived CDR1 and CDR2 are DFQATT and SNEGSKA (reference sequence). CDR3 residues: CSASGGALEQYF. The CDR3 region has the DNA TGCAGTGCTTCCGGGGGGGCGCTCGAGCAGTACTTC.

V gene TRBV6-6 combines with J gene TRBJ2-4, with 8 bases lining up with TRBD1. CDR3 length equals 15 residues. Germline-derived CDR1 and CDR2 are MNHNY and SVGAGI (reference sequence). Germline trimming cut 2 bases from V and 6 bases from J; bases unmatched to any gene: 6. The CDR3: CASSYAQGAGNIQYF. The DNA for the CDR3 is TGTGCCAGCAGTTACGCCCAGGGGGCAGGAAACATTCAGTACTTC.

This clonotype was counted many times. The V and J genes are TRBV19 and TRBJ1-5; TRBD1 matches at 9 bases. Per the germline V gene, CDR1 is LNHDA and CDR2 is SQIVND (reference sequence). This CDR3 is 16 amino acids long. The V and J ends lost 5 bases and 2 bases, in that order; junction bases with no gene match: 7. CDR3 in amino acids: CASSRTGGQGNQPQHF. Written as DNA, the CDR3 is TGTGCCAGTAGTCGTACAGGGGGCCAGGGCAATCAGCCCCAGCATTTT. Using reference TRBV19 and TRBJ1-5 for the parts outside the CDR3, the full variable domain is DGGITQSPKYLFRKEGQNVTLSCEQNLNHDAMYWYRQDPGQGLRLIYYSQIVNDFQKGDIAEGYSVSREKKESFPLTVTSAQKNPTAFYLCASSRTGGQGNQPQHFGDGTRLSIL.

CDR3 amino acids: CAVTSGGAYTDTQYF. The CDR3 nucleotides are TGTGCCGTTACTAGCGGGGGGGCTTACACAGATACGCAGTATTTT. This chain joins TRBV10-3 and TRBJ2-3; 13 bases match TRBD2. The germline V gene has CDR1 ENHRY and CDR2 SYGVKD. V shed 11 bases, J shed 2 bases, and the junction held 7 bases outside the gene matches. CDR3 length: 15 residues.

This clonotype was counted many times. The chain employs TRBV12-3 or TRBV12-4 and TRBJ1-1; D perhaps matches TRBD1 (5 bases). The CDR3 is 14 residues long. Trimming shortened V by 6 bases and J by 1 base, and 12 bases separated the two germline ends. CDR3 sequence: CASRAGLENTEAFF. Written as DNA, the CDR3 is TGTGCCAGCAGGGCGGGGCTGGAGAACACTGAAGCTTTCTTT.

This clonotype was counted many times. The chain links TRBV5-5 to TRBJ1-5; no definite D call. This CDR3 has 13 amino acids. Trimming cost V 1 base and J 8 bases, with 10 bases left between them. Per germline, CDR1 SGHKS and CDR2 YYEKEE (reference sequence). The CDR3: CASSLSLREPQHF. CDR3 nucleotide sequence: TGTGCCAGCAGCTTGAGTTTACGGGAGCCCCAGCATTTT.

The chain carries TRBV2 and TRBJ1-5; the D is unclear. Deletions cut 7 bases from V and 8 bases from J, with 21 bases between. Germline V gives CDR1 SNHLY, CDR2 FYNNEI. The CDR3 is 15 amino acids. The DNA for the CDR3 is TGTGCCAGCACCCCCGGCGGCCCATCAAGGGAGCCCCAGCATTTT. Translated, it gives CASTPGGPSREPQHF. The complete variable domain, with remaining parts taken from reference TRBV2 and TRBJ1-5, reads EPEVTQTPSHQVTQMGQEVILRCVPISNHLYFYWYRQILGQKVEFLVSFYNNEISEKSEIFDDQFSVERPDGSNFTLKIRSTKLEDSAMYFCASTPGGPSREPQHFGDGTRLSIL.

This clonotype was detected many times. CDR3 region: CASSWTRTGAGDEQYF. The CDR3 DNA reads as TGTGCCAGCAGCTGGACAAGGACAGGGGCCGGGGACGAGCAGTACTTC. The chain couples TRBV11-2 to TRBJ2-7, with 9 bases fitting TRBD1. CDR3 length equals 16 residues. V dropped 4 bases and J dropped 5; count of bases not matched to a gene: 12. The germline CDR1 and CDR2 sequences are SGHAT and FQNNGV.

This clonotype was seen many times. V gene TRBV30 combines with J gene TRBJ1-1; TRBD1 is a possible D gene (5 bases). The CDR3 is 15 residues long. Germline V lookup: CDR1 GTSNPN, CDR2 SVGIG (reference sequence). Trimming pared 7 bases from V and 4 bases from J, leaving 22 bases between. This chain's CDR3 is CASPAESGGTTEAFF. As DNA, the CDR3 is TGTGCCTCCCCGGCGGAGTCTGGAGGGACCACTGAAGCTTTCTTT.

This clonotype was seen ten or more times. This chain uses TRBV7-2 with TRBJ2-1, with a possible D match to TRBD2 (6 bases). Trimming took 7 bases from V and 0 from J, leaving 25 bases between them. This CDR3 comprises 19 residues. Germline CDR1 reads SGHTA; CDR2 reads FQGNSA. CDR3 nucleotide sequence: TGTGCCAGCATCCCTAGAGGACGGGAGCGACTAGACTCCTACAATGAGCAGTTCTTC. This translates into CASIPRGRERLDSYNEQFF.

In its sample, this clonotype was seen many times. The chain recombines TRBV4-1 with TRBJ2-1; TRBD1 might be the D (5 bases). Germline V CDR1 and CDR2: MGHRA, YSYEKL. Trimming removed 0 bases from V and 8 bases from J, with 8 bases in between. The CDR3 length is 13 residues. The CDR3 region is CASSQEQVDEQFF. In DNA, the CDR3 is TGCGCCAGCAGCCAAGAACAGGTCGATGAGCAGTTCTTC.

This clonotype showed up just a few times. The gene calls are TRBV23-1 and TRBJ2-1; tentative D call: TRBD2 (6 bases). TRBV23-1 qualifies as an ORF whose function is uncertain. Trimming removed 4 bases at V and 0 bases at J, with 22 bases between. This CDR3 has 19 amino acids. The CDR3 loop reads CASSLVGELEGRSYNEQFF. As DNA, the CDR3 is TGCGCCAGCAGTCTGGTAGGGGAGTTGGAGGGTCGCTCCTACAATGAGCAGTTCTTC.